The clone carrying this T cell receptor (beta chain) has more than one count but fewer than ten. Its target is not known. Time point reported: patch test 3, about 24 weeks after DPC sensitization. Treatment described: therapeutic diphenylcyclopropenone sensitization with weekly scalp DPC. The CDR3 has 13 residues. Trimming stripped 6 bases from V and 6 bases from J, with 12 bases between. The library gave individual cDNA molecules unique molecular identifiers. Each CDR3 protein is one row after TCRdb ran MiXCR on the RACE reads. The profile shows tens of thousands of distinct CDR3 sequences, about 10% of them singletons. This entry comes from a study of human T cells and chemical hapten exposure. The overall study: Sensitization was performed using 2% DPC on a roughly 2 cm by roughly 2 cm upper inner arm skin site.

Regarding the study as a whole: Expanded TCRs made up significantly more big CDR3 similarity clusters than controls did.

This clonotype was sampled from a woman aged 40 to 50 with alopecia areata. Some clones in this sample may be carry-over from other donors' samples. The specimen comprised whole blood, sampled in connection with sensitization to the hapten diphenylcyclopropenone (DPC). V and J are TRBV12-3 or TRBV12-4 and TRBJ2-1, with D perhaps being TRBD1 or TRBD2 (5 bases each). The CDR3 nucleotides are TGTGCCAGCAGATGGGACCGCAGCAATGAGCAGTTCTTC. Its protein product is CASRWDRSNEQFF.